This TCR beta chain came from a study of post-analysis software for immune sequencing data. Study-wide background: Courses of disease covered relapsing-remitting, secondary progressive and progressive-relapsing multiple sclerosis. Study results and limitations: A few TRBV segments were significantly more frequent in patients than in controls. TRBV5-6, TRBV5-1 and TRBV20-1 were among these segments. Significantly decreased normalized Chao1 diversity was recorded for multiple sclerosis patients relative to controls. Under F measure analysis, samples from one preparation batch co-clustered strongly.

On this clonotype: The target antigen is unknown.

cDNA libraries for TCR beta contained unique molecular identifiers. Input of roughly 0.95 to 10 million T cells yielded around 460,000 cDNA molecules. In TCRdb, the PCR reads were re-called with MiXCR into one record per CDR3 protein. The table shows 750,000 to 950,000 distinct CDR3 sequences, with approximately 53% occurring only once. Germline V gene lookup returns CDR1 SEHNR and CDR2 FQNEAQ (reference sequence). This CDR3 has 16 residues. The V and J ends lost 1 base and 4 bases respectively, with 14 bases between them. Sequencing input: blood. V usage is TRBV7-9 and J usage is TRBJ2-1; the D gene is possibly TRBD2 (6 bases). The clonotype comes from a girl between 10 and 17 years old with multiple sclerosis. The CDR3 region is CASSLGAGRPYNEQFF. The CDR3 coding sequence is TGTGCCAGCAGCTTAGGGGCGGGACGCCCTTACAATGAGCAGTTCTTC.